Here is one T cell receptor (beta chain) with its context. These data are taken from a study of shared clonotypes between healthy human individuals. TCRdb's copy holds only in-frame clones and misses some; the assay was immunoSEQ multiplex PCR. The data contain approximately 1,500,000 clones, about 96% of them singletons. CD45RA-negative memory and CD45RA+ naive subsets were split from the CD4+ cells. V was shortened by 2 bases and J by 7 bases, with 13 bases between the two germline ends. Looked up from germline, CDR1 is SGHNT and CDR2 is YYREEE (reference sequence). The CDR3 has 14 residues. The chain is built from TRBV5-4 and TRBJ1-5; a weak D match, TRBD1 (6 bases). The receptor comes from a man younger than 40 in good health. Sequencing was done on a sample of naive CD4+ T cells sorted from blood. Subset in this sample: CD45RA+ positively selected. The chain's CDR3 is CASSFWGAGQPQHF. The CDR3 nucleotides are TGTGCCAGCAGCTTCTGGGGGGCTGGGCAGCCCCAGCATTTT.